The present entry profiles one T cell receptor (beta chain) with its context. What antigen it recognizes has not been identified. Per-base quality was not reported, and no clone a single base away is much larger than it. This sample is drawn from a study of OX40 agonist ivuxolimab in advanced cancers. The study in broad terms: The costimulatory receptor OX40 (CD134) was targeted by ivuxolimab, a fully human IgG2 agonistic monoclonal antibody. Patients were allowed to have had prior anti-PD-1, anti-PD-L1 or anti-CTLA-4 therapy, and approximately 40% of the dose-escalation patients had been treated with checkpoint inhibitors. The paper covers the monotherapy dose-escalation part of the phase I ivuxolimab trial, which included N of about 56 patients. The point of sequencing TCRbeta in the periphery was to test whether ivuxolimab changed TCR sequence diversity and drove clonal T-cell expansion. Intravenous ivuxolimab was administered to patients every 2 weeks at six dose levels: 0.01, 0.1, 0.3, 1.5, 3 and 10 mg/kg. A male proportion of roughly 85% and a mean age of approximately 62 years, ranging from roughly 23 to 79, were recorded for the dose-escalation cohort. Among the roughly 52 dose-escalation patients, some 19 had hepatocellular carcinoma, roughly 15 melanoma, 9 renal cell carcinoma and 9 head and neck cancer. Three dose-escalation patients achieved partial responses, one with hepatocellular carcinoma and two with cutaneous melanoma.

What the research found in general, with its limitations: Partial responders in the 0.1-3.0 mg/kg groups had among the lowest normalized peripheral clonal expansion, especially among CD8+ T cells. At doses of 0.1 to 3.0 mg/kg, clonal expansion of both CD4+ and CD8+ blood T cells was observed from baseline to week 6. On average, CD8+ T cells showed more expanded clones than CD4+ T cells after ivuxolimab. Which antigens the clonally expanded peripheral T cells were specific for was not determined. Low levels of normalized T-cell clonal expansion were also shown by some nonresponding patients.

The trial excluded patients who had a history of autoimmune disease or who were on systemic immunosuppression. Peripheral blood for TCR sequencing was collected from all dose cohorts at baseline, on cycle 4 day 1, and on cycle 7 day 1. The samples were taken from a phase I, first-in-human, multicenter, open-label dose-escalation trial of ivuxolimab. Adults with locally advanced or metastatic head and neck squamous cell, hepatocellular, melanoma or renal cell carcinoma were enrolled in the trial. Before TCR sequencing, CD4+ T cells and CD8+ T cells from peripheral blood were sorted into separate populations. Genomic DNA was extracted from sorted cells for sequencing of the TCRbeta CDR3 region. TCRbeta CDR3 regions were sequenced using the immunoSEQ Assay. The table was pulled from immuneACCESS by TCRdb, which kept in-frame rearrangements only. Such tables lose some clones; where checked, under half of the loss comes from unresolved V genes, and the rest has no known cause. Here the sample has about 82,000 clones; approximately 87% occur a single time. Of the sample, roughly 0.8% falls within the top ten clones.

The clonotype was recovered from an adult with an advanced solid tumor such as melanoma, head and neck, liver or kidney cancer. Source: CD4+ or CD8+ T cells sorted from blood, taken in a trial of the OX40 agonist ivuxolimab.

The CDR3 region has the sequence CASSGGQGGNQPQHF. DNA sequence: TGTGCCAGTAGTGGGGGGCAGGGAGGCAATCAGCCCCAGCATTTT. In this chain, TRBV19 is recombined with TRBJ1-5, and TRBD1 may be the D gene, going by 6 matching bases. The CDR3 contains 15 residues, cysteine and phenylalanine counted. Here the CDR3 DNA is all that survives: 45 bases in frame from base 1. The V end loses 5 bases and the J end loses 2 bases, and a stretch of 13 bases separates them. According to the germline V gene (reference sequence), CDR1 reads LNHDA and CDR2 reads SQIVND.